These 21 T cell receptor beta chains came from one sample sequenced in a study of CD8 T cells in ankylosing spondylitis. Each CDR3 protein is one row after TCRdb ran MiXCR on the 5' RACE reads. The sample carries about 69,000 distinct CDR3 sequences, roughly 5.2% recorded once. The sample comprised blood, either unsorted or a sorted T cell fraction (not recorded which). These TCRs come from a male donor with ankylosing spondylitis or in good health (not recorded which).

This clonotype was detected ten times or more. The CDR3, as DNA: TGTGCCAGTAGCAACCGGGACCTAGTTCCAGATACGCAGTATTTT. Translated, it gives CASSNRDLVPDTQYF. The chain couples TRBV19 to TRBJ2-3, with D tentatively TRBD1 or TRBD2 (5 bases each). This CDR3 is built from 15 residues. Trimming stripped 6 bases from V and 4 bases from J, with 17 bases between. Germline CDR1 and CDR2: LNHDA and SQIVND (reference sequence).

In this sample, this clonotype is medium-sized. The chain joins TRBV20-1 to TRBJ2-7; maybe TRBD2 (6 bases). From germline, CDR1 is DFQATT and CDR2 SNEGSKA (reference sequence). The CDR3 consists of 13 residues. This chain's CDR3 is CSPRDSLSYEQYF. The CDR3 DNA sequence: TGCAGCCCCCGGGACTCACTTTCCTACGAGCAGTACTTC.

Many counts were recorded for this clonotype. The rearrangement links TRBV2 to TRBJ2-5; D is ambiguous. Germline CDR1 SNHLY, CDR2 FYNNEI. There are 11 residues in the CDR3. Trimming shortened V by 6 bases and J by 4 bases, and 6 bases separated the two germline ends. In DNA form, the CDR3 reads TGTGCCAGCAGCCCTTTAGAGACCCAGTACTTC. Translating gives CASSPLETQYF.

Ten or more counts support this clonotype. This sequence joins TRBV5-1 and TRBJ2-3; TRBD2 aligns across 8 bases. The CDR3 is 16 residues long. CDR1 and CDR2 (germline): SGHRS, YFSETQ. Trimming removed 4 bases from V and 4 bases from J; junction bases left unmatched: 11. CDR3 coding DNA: TGCGCCAGCAGCCGAGTGACGGGGGGGCCTCCAGATACGCAGTATTTT. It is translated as CASSRVTGGPPDTQYF. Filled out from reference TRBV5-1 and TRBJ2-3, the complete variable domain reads KAGVTQTPRYLIKTRGQQVTLSCSPISGHRSVSWYQQTPGQGLQFLFEYFSETQRNKGNFPGRFSGRQFSNSRSEMNVSTLELGDSALYLCASSRVTGGPPDTQYFGPGTRLTVL.

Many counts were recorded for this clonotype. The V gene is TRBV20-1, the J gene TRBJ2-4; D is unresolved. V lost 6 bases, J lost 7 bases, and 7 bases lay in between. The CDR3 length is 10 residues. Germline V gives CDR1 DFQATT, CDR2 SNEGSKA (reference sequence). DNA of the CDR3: TGCAGTGCATGGGATAACATTCAGTACTTC. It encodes CSAWDNIQYF.

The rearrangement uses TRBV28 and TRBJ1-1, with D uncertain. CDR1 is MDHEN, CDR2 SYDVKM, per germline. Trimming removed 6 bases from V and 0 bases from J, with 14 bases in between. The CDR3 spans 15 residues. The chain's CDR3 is CASSYRTAMNTEAFF. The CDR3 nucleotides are TGTGCCAGCAGCTACCGGACGGCAATGAACACTGAAGCTTTCTTT.

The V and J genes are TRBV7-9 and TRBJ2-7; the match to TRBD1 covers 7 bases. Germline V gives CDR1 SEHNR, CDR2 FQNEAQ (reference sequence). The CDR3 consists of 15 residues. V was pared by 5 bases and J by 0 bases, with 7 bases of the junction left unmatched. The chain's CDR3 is CASSHGTDISYEQYF. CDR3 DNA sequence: TGTGCCAGCAGCCATGGGACAGACATCTCCTACGAGCAGTACTTC.

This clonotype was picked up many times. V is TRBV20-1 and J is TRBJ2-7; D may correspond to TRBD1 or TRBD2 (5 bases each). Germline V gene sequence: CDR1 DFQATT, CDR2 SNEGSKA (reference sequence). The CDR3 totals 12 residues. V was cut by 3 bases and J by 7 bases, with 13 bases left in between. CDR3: CSASRDLGEQYF. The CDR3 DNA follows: TGCAGTGCTAGTAGGGACCTAGGGGAGCAGTACTTC.

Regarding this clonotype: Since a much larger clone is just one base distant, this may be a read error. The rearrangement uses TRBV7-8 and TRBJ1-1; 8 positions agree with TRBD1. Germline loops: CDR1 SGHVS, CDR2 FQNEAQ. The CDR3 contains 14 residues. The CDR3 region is CAGSLSRGLTEAFF. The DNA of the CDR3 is TGTGCCGGCAGCTTATCCAGGGGGCTCACTGAAGCTTTCTTT.

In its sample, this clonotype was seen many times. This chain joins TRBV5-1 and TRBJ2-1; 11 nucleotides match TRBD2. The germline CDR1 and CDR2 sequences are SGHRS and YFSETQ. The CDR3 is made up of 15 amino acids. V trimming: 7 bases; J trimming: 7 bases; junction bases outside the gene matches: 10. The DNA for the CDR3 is TGCGCCAGCGAGATTAGCGGGGGGGCCCAAAATGAGCAGTTCTTC. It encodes CASEISGGAQNEQFF.

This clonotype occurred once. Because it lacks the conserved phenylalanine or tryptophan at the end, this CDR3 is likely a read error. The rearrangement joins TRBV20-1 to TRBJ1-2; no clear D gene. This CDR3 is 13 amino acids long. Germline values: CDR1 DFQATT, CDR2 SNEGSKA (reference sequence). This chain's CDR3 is CSAREGRGYDYTS. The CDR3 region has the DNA TGCAGTGCTAGAGAGGGCAGAGGCTATGACTACACCTCC.

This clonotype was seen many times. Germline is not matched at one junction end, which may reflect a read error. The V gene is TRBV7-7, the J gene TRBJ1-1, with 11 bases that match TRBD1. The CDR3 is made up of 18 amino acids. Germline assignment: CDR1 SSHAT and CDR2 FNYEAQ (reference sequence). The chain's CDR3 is CASSPRLGDRGLDTEAFF. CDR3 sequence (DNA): TGTGCTAGCAGCCCGCGGTTGGGGGACAGGGGGTTGGACACTGAAGCTTTCTTT. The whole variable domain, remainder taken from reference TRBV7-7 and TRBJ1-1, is GAGVSQSPRYKVTKRGQDVTLRCDPISSHATLYWYQQALGQGPEFLTYFNYEAQPDKSGLPSDRFSAERPEGSISTLTIQRTEQRDSAMYRCASSPRLGDRGLDTEAFFGQGTRLTVV.

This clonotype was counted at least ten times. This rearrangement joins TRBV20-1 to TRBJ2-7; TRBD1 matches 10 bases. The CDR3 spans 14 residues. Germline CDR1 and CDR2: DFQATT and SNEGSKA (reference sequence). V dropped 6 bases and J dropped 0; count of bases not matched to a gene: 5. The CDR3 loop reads CSARTGGASYEQYF. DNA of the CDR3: TGCAGTGCCCGGACAGGGGGTGCCTCCTACGAGCAGTACTTC.

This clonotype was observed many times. The CDR3, as DNA: TGTGCCAGCAGCCCCGGCGGGACAGCCTATCAGCCCCAGCATTTT. As protein: CASSPGGTAYQPQHF. V is TRBV7-2 and J is TRBJ1-5, with 7 positions matching TRBD1. V gave up 5 bases and J gave up 5 bases; unmatched junction bases: 9. This CDR3 spans 15 amino acids. Germline-derived CDR1 and CDR2 are SGHTA and FQGNSA.

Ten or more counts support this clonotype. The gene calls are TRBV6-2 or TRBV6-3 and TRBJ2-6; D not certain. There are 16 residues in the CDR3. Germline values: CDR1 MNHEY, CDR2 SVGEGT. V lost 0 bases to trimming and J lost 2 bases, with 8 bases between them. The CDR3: CASSYSGSAGANVLTF. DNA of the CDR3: TGTGCCAGCAGTTACTCGGGCTCAGCTGGGGCCAACGTCCTGACTTTC.

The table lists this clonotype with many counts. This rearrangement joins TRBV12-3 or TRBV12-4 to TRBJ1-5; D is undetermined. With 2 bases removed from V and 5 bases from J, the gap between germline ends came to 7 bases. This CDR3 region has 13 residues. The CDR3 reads CASSLSADQPQHF. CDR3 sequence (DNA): TGTGCCAGCAGTTTATCAGCCGATCAGCCCCAGCATTTT.

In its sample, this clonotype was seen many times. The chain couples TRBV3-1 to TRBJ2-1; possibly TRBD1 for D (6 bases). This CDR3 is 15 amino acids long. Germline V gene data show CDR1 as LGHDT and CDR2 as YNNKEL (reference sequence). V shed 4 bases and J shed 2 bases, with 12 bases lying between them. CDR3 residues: CASSLPQGPYNEQFF. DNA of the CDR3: TGTGCCAGCAGCCTACCCCAGGGGCCCTACAATGAGCAGTTCTTC.

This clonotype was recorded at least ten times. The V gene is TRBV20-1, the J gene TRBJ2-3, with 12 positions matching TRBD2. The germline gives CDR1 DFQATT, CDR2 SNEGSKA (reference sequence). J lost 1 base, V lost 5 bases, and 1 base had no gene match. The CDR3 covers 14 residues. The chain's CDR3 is CSARTSGGTDTQYF. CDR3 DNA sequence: TGCAGTGCTCGGACTAGCGGGGGCACAGATACGCAGTATTTT.

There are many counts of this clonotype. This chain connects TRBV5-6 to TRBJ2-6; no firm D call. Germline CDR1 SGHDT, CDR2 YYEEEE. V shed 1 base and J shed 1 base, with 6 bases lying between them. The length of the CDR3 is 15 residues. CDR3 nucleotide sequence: TGTGCCAGCAGCTTGTATGGGTCTGGGGCCAACGTCCTGACTTTC. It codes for CASSLYGSGANVLTF.

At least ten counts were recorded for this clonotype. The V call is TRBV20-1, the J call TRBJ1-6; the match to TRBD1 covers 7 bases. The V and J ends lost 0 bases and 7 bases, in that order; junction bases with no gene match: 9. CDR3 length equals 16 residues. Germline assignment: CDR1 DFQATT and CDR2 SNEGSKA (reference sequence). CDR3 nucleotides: TGCAGTGCTAGAGATTTGCGGGCAGGGGGGAATTCACCCCTCCACTTT. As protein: CSARDLRAGGNSPLHF.

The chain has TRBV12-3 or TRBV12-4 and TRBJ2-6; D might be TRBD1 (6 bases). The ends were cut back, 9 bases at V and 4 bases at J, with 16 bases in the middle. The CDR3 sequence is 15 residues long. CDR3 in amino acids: CASGKTGSGANVLTF. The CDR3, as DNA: TGTGCCAGTGGAAAAACAGGGTCGGGGGCCAACGTCCTGACTTTC.